Listed below are T cell receptor beta chains from one sample, sequenced in a study of Tregs in tolerant kidney transplant recipients. Sequenced by immunoSEQ multiplex PCR; TCRdb stores in-frame clones only, minus some. This sample has tens of thousands of clones, with roughly 93% found just once. The source material was CD4+ T cells from blood (PBMCs), sampled 12 months after the transplant. These receptors were taken from a human patient who received a combined kidney and bone marrow transplant. Some T cells may be supplied by the graft donor. The CDR3 runs from the conserved cysteine through the conserved F or W. The order of the fields is V gene, D gene, clone size, J gene, CDR3 protein, CDR3 DNA. A D gene is named only where the DNA matches it firmly. A clone size is listed for some rows: how often the clone was seen (once, few, many), or a class if it is expanded.

V gene: TRBV4-2
D gene: TRBD1
clone size: .
J gene: TRBJ2-7
CDR3 protein: CASSQDREEQYF
CDR3 DNA: TGTGCCAGCAGCCAGGACAGGGAAGAGCAGTACTTC

V gene: TRBV6-5
D gene: .
clone size: .
J gene: TRBJ1-2
CDR3 protein: CASSYQGRGGYTF
CDR3 DNA: TGTGCCAGCAGTTACCAGGGGAGAGGTGGCTACACCTTC

V gene: TRBV7-9
D gene: TRBD2
clone size: .
J gene: TRBJ2-5
CDR3 protein: CASSHTSGSGKETQYF
CDR3 DNA: TGTGCCAGCAGCCACACTAGCGGGAGTGGAAAAGAGACCCAGTACTTC

V gene: TRBV4-3
D gene: TRBD1
clone size: .
J gene: TRBJ1-2
CDR3 protein: CASSPRGAYGYTF
CDR3 DNA: TGCGCCAGCAGCCCCAGGGGGGCCTATGGCTACACCTTC

V gene: TRBV11-2
D gene: .
clone size: .
J gene: TRBJ1-5
CDR3 protein: CASSQHASLGQPQHF
CDR3 DNA: TGTGCCAGCAGCCAACATGCCTCCCTAGGTCAGCCCCAGCATTTT

V gene: TRBV20-1
D gene: .
clone size: .
J gene: TRBJ2-7
CDR3 protein: CSANTDSEQYF
CDR3 DNA: TGCAGTGCAAATACCGACAGCGAGCAGTACTTC

V gene: TRBV10-3
D gene: TRBD2
clone size: .
J gene: TRBJ2-7
CDR3 protein: CAISESWGGGSGEQYF
CDR3 DNA: TGTGCCATCAGTGAGTCTTGGGGGGGTGGGTCGGGGGAGCAGTACTTC

V gene: TRBV7-9
D gene: .
clone size: .
J gene: TRBJ1-3
CDR3 protein: CASSLSGSGNTIYF
CDR3 DNA: TGTGCCAGCAGCTTATCCGGTTCTGGAAACACCATATATTTT

V gene: TRBV5-6
D gene: TRBD1
clone size: .
J gene: TRBJ1-2
CDR3 protein: CASTVRGRDGYTF
CDR3 DNA: TGTGCCAGCACTGTCAGGGGGCGGGATGGCTACACCTTC

V gene: TRBV7-8
D gene: TRBD1
clone size: .
J gene: TRBJ1-2
CDR3 protein: CASSLAYAGQRTPGYTF
CDR3 DNA: TGTGCCAGCAGCTTAGCGTACGCGGGACAGCGAACTCCTGGCTACACCTTC

V gene: TRBV7-8
D gene: TRBD2
clone size: .
J gene: TRBJ2-5
CDR3 protein: CASTSGASGSETQYF
CDR3 DNA: TGTGCCAGCACCTCAGGGGCAAGCGGGAGTGAGACCCAGTACTTC

V gene: TRBV18
D gene: TRBD1
clone size: .
J gene: TRBJ2-7
CDR3 protein: CASSPVAGGAYEQYF
CDR3 DNA: TGTGCCAGCTCACCAGTGGCAGGGGGCGCTTACGAGCAGTACTTC

V gene: TRBV6-5
D gene: .
clone size: .
J gene: TRBJ1-3
CDR3 protein: CASSYGSSGNTIYF
CDR3 DNA: TGTGCCAGCAGTTACGGGAGCTCTGGAAACACCATATATTTT

V gene: TRBV7-8
D gene: TRBD2
clone size: .
J gene: TRBJ2-1
CDR3 protein: CASTWTSGRYNEQFF
CDR3 DNA: TGTGCCAGCACATGGACTAGCGGGAGGTACAATGAGCAGTTCTTC

V gene: TRBV5-1
D gene: .
clone size: .
J gene: TRBJ1-6
CDR3 protein: CASSFSGDSPLHF
CDR3 DNA: TGCGCCAGCAGCTTCTCTGGAGATTCACCCCTCCACTTT

V gene: TRBV7-8
D gene: .
clone size: .
J gene: TRBJ2-1
CDR3 protein: CASSLTLTPGVF
CDR3 DNA: TGTGCCAGCAGCTTAACACTAACCCCAGGGGTCTTC

V gene: TRBV19
D gene: .
clone size: few
J gene: TRBJ1-3
CDR3 protein: CASSKSGTGNTIYF
CDR3 DNA: TGTGCCAGTAGTAAGTCAGGGACAGGAAACACCATATATTTT

V gene: TRBV4-3
D gene: TRBD1
clone size: .
J gene: TRBJ1-1
CDR3 protein: CASSHRTGVLAFF
CDR3 DNA: TGCGCCAGCAGCCATAGGACAGGTGTTTTGGCTTTCTTT

V gene: TRBV4-2
D gene: TRBD2
clone size: .
J gene: TRBJ2-7
CDR3 protein: CASSQALAATYEQYF
CDR3 DNA: TGTGCCAGCAGCCAAGCCCTAGCGGCCACCTACGAGCAGTACTTC

V gene: TRBV6-1
D gene: .
clone size: .
J gene: TRBJ1-5
CDR3 protein: CASTPTSNQPQHF
CDR3 DNA: TGTGCCAGCACCCCTACTAGCAATCAGCCCCAGCATTTT

V gene: TRBV28
D gene: .
clone size: few
J gene: TRBJ2-4
CDR3 protein: CASIPQLAKNIQYF
CDR3 DNA: TGTGCCAGCATCCCTCAACTAGCCAAAAACATTCAGTACTTC

V gene: TRBV7-9
D gene: TRBD1
clone size: once
J gene: TRBJ1-1
CDR3 protein: CASSKGGRWTEAFF
CDR3 DNA: TGTGCCAGCAGCAAAGGGGGCCGGTGGACTGAAGCTTTCTTT

V gene: TRBV2
D gene: TRBD2
clone size: .
J gene: TRBJ2-1
CDR3 protein: CASRRRSGGDEQFF
CDR3 DNA: TGTGCCAGCAGACGAAGGTCGGGGGGGGATGAGCAGTTCTTC

V gene: TRBV18
D gene: .
clone size: .
J gene: TRBJ2-1
CDR3 protein: CASSPPGRTTNNEQFF
CDR3 DNA: TGTGCCAGCTCACCACCGGGTCGCACGACAAACAATGAGCAGTTCTTC

V gene: TRBV18
D gene: TRBD1
clone size: .
J gene: TRBJ2-6
CDR3 protein: CASSPPGQAITGANVLTF
CDR3 DNA: TGTGCCAGCTCACCACCGGGACAGGCTATTACTGGGGCCAACGTCCTGACTTTC

V gene: TRBV7-9
D gene: TRBD1
clone size: few
J gene: TRBJ1-6
CDR3 protein: CASSRRQGGSPLHF
CDR3 DNA: TGTGCCAGCAGCCGCAGACAGGGAGGTTCACCCCTCCACTTT

V gene: TRBV2
D gene: TRBD2
clone size: once
J gene: TRBJ2-3
CDR3 protein: CAATGGAGNTDTQYF
CDR3 DNA: TGTGCCGCGACGGGGGGGGCAGGGAACACAGATACGCAGTATTTT

V gene: TRBV5-4
D gene: TRBD1
clone size: .
J gene: TRBJ2-7
CDR3 protein: CASSRGPMGQGEQYF
CDR3 DNA: TGTGCCAGCAGCCGGGGGCCTATGGGACAGGGGGAGCAGTACTTC

V gene: TRBV30
D gene: TRBD1
clone size: .
J gene: TRBJ1-5
CDR3 protein: CAWSLGTGDRPQHF
CDR3 DNA: TGTGCCTGGAGTCTCGGGACAGGGGACCGGCCCCAGCATTTT

V gene: TRBV2
D gene: .
clone size: .
J gene: TRBJ2-1
CDR3 protein: CASRGGAHNEQFF
CDR3 DNA: TGTGCCAGCAGGGGGGGGGCCCACAATGAGCAGTTCTTC

V gene: TRBV11-2
D gene: TRBD1
clone size: .
J gene: TRBJ2-7
CDR3 protein: CASEGVHGTAYEQYF
CDR3 DNA: TGTGCCAGCGAGGGGGTCCACGGGACAGCCTACGAGCAGTACTTC

V gene: TRBV7-8
D gene: TRBD1
clone size: .
J gene: TRBJ1-5
CDR3 protein: CASSLFLRDRGNQPQHF
CDR3 DNA: TGTGCCAGCAGCTTATTCCTCCGGGACAGGGGCAATCAGCCCCAGCATTTT

V gene: TRBV9
D gene: .
clone size: once
J gene: TRBJ2-1
CDR3 protein: CASSAAGQTYNEQFF
CDR3 DNA: TGTGCCAGCAGCGCTGCGGGACAGACTTACAATGAGCAGTTCTTC

V gene: TRBV2
D gene: .
clone size: .
J gene: TRBJ2-2
CDR3 protein: CASSEEGLAISGELFF
CDR3 DNA: TGTGCCAGCAGTGAAGAAGGGCTAGCAATATCCGGGGAGCTGTTTTTT

V gene: TRBV5-5
D gene: .
clone size: .
J gene: TRBJ2-2
CDR3 protein: CASSLDGSNTGELFF
CDR3 DNA: TGTGCCAGCAGCTTGGACGGTTCGAACACCGGGGAGCTGTTTTTT

V gene: TRBV9
D gene: TRBD1
clone size: .
J gene: TRBJ2-6
CDR3 protein: CASSVRDRGLYFSGANVLTF
CDR3 DNA: TGTGCCAGCAGCGTAAGGGACAGGGGCCTTTATTTTTCTGGGGCCAACGTCCTGACTTTC

V gene: TRBV5-6
D gene: .
clone size: once
J gene: TRBJ1-1
CDR3 protein: CAGSRGMNTEAFF
CDR3 DNA: TGTGCCGGGAGTCGGGGGATGAACACTGAAGCTTTCTTT

V gene: TRBV5-1
D gene: .
clone size: .
J gene: TRBJ2-1
CDR3 protein: CASSLNRAEYNEQFF
CDR3 DNA: TGCGCCAGCAGCTTAAACAGAGCGGAGTACAATGAGCAGTTCTTC

V gene: TRBV7-9
D gene: TRBD2
clone size: .
J gene: TRBJ2-7
CDR3 protein: CASSLVLAGGFEQYF
CDR3 DNA: TGTGCCAGCAGCTTAGTTCTAGCGGGAGGGTTCGAGCAGTACTTC

V gene: TRBV5-4
D gene: .
clone size: .
J gene: TRBJ2-7
CDR3 protein: CASSLGGALYEQYF
CDR3 DNA: TGTGCCAGCAGCTTGGGGGGAGCCCTATACGAGCAGTACTTC

V gene: TRBV5-1
D gene: TRBD2
clone size: .
J gene: TRBJ2-1
CDR3 protein: CASSLWGRSTSGEQFF
CDR3 DNA: TGCGCCAGCAGCCTGTGGGGCCGATCAACTAGCGGTGAGCAGTTCTTC

V gene: TRBV5-4
D gene: TRBD2
clone size: .
J gene: TRBJ2-3
CDR3 protein: CASSKGRTSGLTDTQYF
CDR3 DNA: TGTGCCAGCAGCAAAGGACGGACTAGCGGCCTCACAGATACGCAGTATTTT

V gene: TRBV4-3
D gene: .
clone size: .
J gene: TRBJ2-1
CDR3 protein: CASSQEGLYNEQFF
CDR3 DNA: TGCGCCAGCAGCCAAGAAGGACTCTACAATGAGCAGTTCTTC

V gene: TRBV4-3
D gene: .
clone size: once
J gene: TRBJ2-5
CDR3 protein: CASSQERVKTQYF
CDR3 DNA: TGCGCCAGCAGCCAAGAAAGAGTGAAGACCCAGTACTTC

V gene: TRBV29-1
D gene: .
clone size: .
J gene: TRBJ2-3
CDR3 protein: CSDGPGVDTQYF
CDR3 DNA: TGCAGCGACGGGCCAGGGGTAGATACGCAGTATTTT

V gene: TRBV13
D gene: .
clone size: .
J gene: TRBJ1-3
CDR3 protein: CASSLRTSGNTIYF
CDR3 DNA: TGTGCCAGCAGCTTAAGGACTTCTGGAAACACCATATATTTT